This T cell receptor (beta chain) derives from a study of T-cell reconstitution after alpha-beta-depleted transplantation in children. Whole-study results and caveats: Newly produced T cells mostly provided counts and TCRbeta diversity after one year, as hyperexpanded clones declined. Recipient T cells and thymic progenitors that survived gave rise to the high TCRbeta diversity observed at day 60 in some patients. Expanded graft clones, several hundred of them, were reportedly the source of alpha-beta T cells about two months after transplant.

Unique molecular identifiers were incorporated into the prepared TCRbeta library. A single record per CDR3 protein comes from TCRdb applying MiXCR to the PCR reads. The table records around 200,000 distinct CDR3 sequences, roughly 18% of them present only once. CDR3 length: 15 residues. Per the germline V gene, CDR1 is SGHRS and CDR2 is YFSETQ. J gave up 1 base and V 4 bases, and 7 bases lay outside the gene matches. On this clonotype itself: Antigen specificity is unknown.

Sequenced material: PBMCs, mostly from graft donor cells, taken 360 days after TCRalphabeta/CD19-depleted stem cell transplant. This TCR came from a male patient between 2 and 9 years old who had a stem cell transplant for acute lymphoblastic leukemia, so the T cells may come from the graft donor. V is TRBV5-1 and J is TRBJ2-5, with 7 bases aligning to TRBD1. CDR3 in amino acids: CASSPSGQAQETQYF. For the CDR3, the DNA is TGCGCCAGCAGCCCTTCCGGACAGGCCCAAGAGACCCAGTACTTC.